A single sample is the source of the 24 T cell receptor beta chains below, sequenced in a study of tumor-infiltrating lymphocytes in primary liver carcinoma. With roughly 0.5 ug total RNA as template and a constant-region primer, TCR beta cDNA was made. Each TCR beta library was derived from three nested multiplex PCR rounds that employed slightly modified ARM-PCR. A C-beta reverse primer and TRBV1-TRBV30 forward primers served in each of the first two PCR rounds, at roughly 10 cycles apiece. One entry per CDR3 protein, called by TCRdb with MiXCR from the multiplex PCR reads. The sample carries approximately 100,000 distinct CDR3 sequences, about 70% recorded once. The study co-extracted DNA and RNA from approximately 20-30 mg of unsorted bulk tissue. Sequencing used liver tumor tissue from sampling region 2. Indicated subset: tumor region T2, inferior pole. Receptors originate from a woman in her sixties with primary liver carcinoma and hepatitis B virus infection.

To note about this clonotype: It may be a read error: a sequence one base away is much more abundant. V is TRBV7-8 and J is TRBJ2-1; weak D call: TRBD2 (7 bases). The CDR3 has 16 amino acids. Trimming took off 3 bases at V and 3 bases at J, with 15 bases between the two ends. Germline V CDR1 and CDR2: SGHVS, FQNEAQ. The CDR3 loop reads CASSFGGDMRYNEQFF. In DNA form, the CDR3 reads TGTGCCAGCAGCTTTGGGGGGGACATGCGCTACAATGAGCAGTTCTTC.

The chain couples TRBV10-3 to TRBJ1-2; D is undetermined. Germline assignment: CDR1 ENHRY and CDR2 SYGVKD. V was pared by 5 bases and J by 3 bases, with 10 bases between. The CDR3 totals 13 residues. CDR3 sequence: CAISKEEDYGYTF. CDR3 nucleotides: TGTGCCATCAGTAAGGAGGAGGACTATGGCTACACCTTC.

Note on this clonotype: A single base separates this from a much larger clone, so it may be a read error. J is TRBJ1-4 and V is TRBV28; D is possibly TRBD1 (5 bases). The CDR3 spans 15 residues. The germline V gene encodes CDR1 MDHEN and CDR2 SYDVKM. V lost 5 bases, J lost 4 bases, and 14 bases lay in between. CDR3 bases: TGTGCCAGCAGTAGCGGCTGGGGCCGTAATGAAAAACTGTTTTTT. Translating it yields CASSSGWGRNEKLFF.

Notes on this clonotype: Likely a read error: the CDR3 ends without its conserved phenylalanine or tryptophan. The rearrangement uses TRBV5-1 and TRBJ1-1; no reliable D call. There are 14 residues in the CDR3. Trimming removed 0 bases from V and 4 bases from J, with 10 bases in between. The germline V gene has CDR1 SGHRS and CDR2 YFSETQ. This CDR3 is CASSLGRGSTEAFI. In nucleotides, the CDR3 is TGCGCCAGCAGCTTGGGACGGGGAAGCACTGAAGCTTTCATT.

This clonotype was seen only once. V is TRBV11-3 and J is TRBJ2-2; D gene ambiguous. Germline loops: CDR1 SGHNT, CDR2 YENEEA. This CDR3 has 17 amino acids. V gave up 10 bases and J gave up 0 bases, with 21 bases separating them. This CDR3 is CAKSLNSAGANTGELFF. The CDR3 nucleotides read TGTGCCAAGAGCTTAAACAGCGCTGGTGCGAACACCGGGGAGCTGTTTTTT.

This clonotype was found a few times. A much larger clonotype is one base distant, so this may be a read error. The chain couples TRBV6-5 to TRBJ1-2; 7 bases match TRBD1. This CDR3 is built from 14 residues. The V gene end was trimmed by 6 bases and the J gene end by 6 bases; junction bases not matched to a gene: 10. Per germline, CDR1 MNHEY and CDR2 SVGAGI. The chain's CDR3 is CASRGGQAIHGYTF. CDR3 nucleotides: TGTGCCAGCAGAGGCGGACAGGCCATCCATGGCTACACCTTC.

The chain combines TRBV11-2 with TRBJ2-1; TRBD1 might be the D (6 bases). In germline, CDR1 is SGHAT, CDR2 FQNNGV. The length of the CDR3 is 13 residues. V was trimmed by 8 bases and J by 8 bases, leaving 16 bases between them. CDR3 sequence reads: CASREQGPYEQFF. DNA for the CDR3: TGTGCCAGCCGCGAGCAGGGGCCCTATGAGCAGTTCTTC.

Points on this clonotype: In this CDR3 the conserved last residue, phenylalanine or tryptophan, is missing, so a read error is likely. No DNA is shown, since the ends of the CDR3 on it are uncertain; the CDR3 is the one TCRdb lists. The chain recombines TRBV11-2 with TRBJ1-2. The CDR3 extends over 14 residues, inclusive of both ends. Germline V gives CDR1 SGHAT, CDR2 FQNNGV. CDR3 amino acids: CASSYRTADYGYSV.

CDR3 DNA sequence: TGCGCCAGCAATGGCCGTACCACCGGGGAGCTGTTTTTT. It yields the protein CASNGRTTGELFF. The rearrangement joins TRBV10-2 to TRBJ2-2; D not resolved. CDR3 length: 13 amino acids. Germline CDR1 WSHSY, CDR2 SAAADI. Trimming removed 7 bases from V and 4 bases from J, with 10 bases in between.

This clonotype was counted at least ten times. This chain uses TRBV6-1 with TRBJ1-1; unclear D gene. The V gene's germline CDR1 is MNHNS and CDR2 SASEGT. Trimming removed 2 bases at V and 3 bases at J, with 7 bases between. The CDR3 runs 13 residues. Here the CDR3 DNA reads TGTGCCAGCAGTGAAAGTGATTACACTGAAGCTTTCTTT. It is translated as CASSESDYTEAFF.

Points on this clonotype: Possible read error: a much larger clone is one base away. The final CDR3 position lacks the conserved phenylalanine or tryptophan, pointing to a likely read error. The chain links TRBV7-9 to TRBJ1-2; D is perhaps TRBD1 (6 bases). This CDR3 has 12 residues. V was trimmed by 4 bases and J by 10 bases, leaving 13 bases between them. In germline, CDR1 is SEHNR, CDR2 FQNEAQ (reference sequence). The CDR3 sequence is CASSSPTGFYTS. CDR3 coding DNA: TGTGCCAGCAGCTCACCTACAGGGTTCTACACCTCC.

The rearrangement joins TRBV11-2 to TRBJ2-5; tentatively, D is TRBD2 (5 bases). Between the trimmed V and J ends, which lost 6 bases and 2 bases, there was a span of 16 bases. Germline-derived CDR1 and CDR2 are SGHAT and FQNNGV. The CDR3 is made up of 15 amino acids. CDR3: CASRLKPAEQETQYF. The DNA for the CDR3 is TGTGCCAGCAGATTAAAACCAGCGGAACAAGAGACCCAGTACTTC.

The chain employs TRBV28 and TRBJ2-4; 7 nucleotides align to TRBD1. CDR1 is MDHEN and CDR2 is SYDVKM in the germline V gene. The CDR3 extends over 11 amino acids. The V segment lost 6 bases and the J segment 13 bases; nucleotides outside the gene matches: 6. The CDR3 loop reads CASSAGGGQYF. DNA of the CDR3: TGTGCCAGCAGCGCAGGGGGTGGGCAGTACTTC. Filled out from reference TRBV28 and TRBJ2-4, the complete variable domain reads DVKVTQSSRYLVKRTGEKVFLECVQDMDHENMFWYRQDPGLGLRLIYFSYDVKMKEKGDIPEGYSVSREKKERFSLILESASTNQTSMYLCASSAGGGQYFGAGTRLSVL.

This chain joins TRBV19 and TRBJ1-6; D gene ambiguous. This CDR3 spans 16 amino acids. V shed 5 bases and J shed 7 bases, with 18 bases lying between them. CDR1 and CDR2 from the germline V gene are LNHDA and SQIVND (reference sequence). CDR3 sequence: CASSEDGKRGNSPLHF. CDR3 coding DNA: TGTGCCAGTAGTGAGGACGGTAAACGCGGGAATTCACCCCTCCACTTT.

V gene TRBV10-3 combines with J gene TRBJ2-2, with 7 positions matching TRBD1. Germline V CDR1 and CDR2: ENHRY, SYGVKD. The CDR3 loop spans 14 amino acids. The trim removed 3 bases at V and 8 bases at J, leaving 6 bases unmatched. In DNA form, the CDR3 reads TGTGCCATCAGTGAAGACAGGGCGGTGGGGGAGCTGTTTTTT. Its protein product is CAISEDRAVGELFF.

The genes are TRBV11-3 and TRBJ2-1, with 8 bases that match TRBD2. This CDR3 is 13 amino acids long. Germline CDR1 is SGHNT and CDR2 is YENEEA. V was clipped by 11 bases and J by 12 bases; unmatched bases: 15. CDR3 amino acids: CAGSSRLALGQFF. The CDR3 DNA reads as TGTGCCGGTAGCTCACGACTAGCGCTTGGGCAGTTCTTC.

This rearrangement joins TRBV11-3 to TRBJ2-3; D uncertain. Per germline, CDR1 SGHNT and CDR2 YENEEA. The length of the CDR3 is 15 residues. The V end lost 6 bases, the J end lost 1 base, and 14 bases lay between the germline ends. The CDR3 here is CASSLGLSRTDTQYF. The CDR3 coding sequence is TGTGCCAGCAGTCTCGGTCTTAGCCGCACAGATACGCAGTATTTT. The full variable domain, with the rest looked up from reference TRBV11-3 and TRBJ2-3, is EAGVVQSPRYKIIEKKQPVAFWCNPISGHNTLYWYLQNLGQGPELLIRYENEEAVDDSQLPKDRFSAERLKGVDSTLKIQPAELGDSAVYLCASSLGLSRTDTQYFGPGTRLTVL.

This clonotype came up a few times. The chain carries TRBV18 and TRBJ1-2; 7 bases are shared with TRBD1. The junction had 6 bases not matched to a gene; V was cut back by 3 bases and J by 8 bases. The CDR3 has 13 residues. Germline-derived CDR1 and CDR2 are KGHSH and LQKENI. This chain's CDR3 is CASSPTGVGGYTF. The CDR3 nucleotides are TGTGCCAGCTCACCCACAGGGGTGGGGGGCTACACCTTC.

CDR3 residues: CSAKPSDSELRDTQYF. The CDR3 bases are TGCAGTGCTAAACCGTCGGACTCGGAATTACGCGATACGCAGTATTTT. The chain combines TRBV20-1 with TRBJ2-3; weak D call: TRBD2 (5 bases). Germline assignment: CDR1 DFQATT and CDR2 SNEGSKA (reference sequence). The V end was cut by 4 bases, the J end by 6 bases, with 23 bases between. The length of the CDR3 is 16 residues.

This clonotype was seen many times. The rearrangement joins TRBV29-1 to TRBJ2-1; tentatively, D is TRBD2 (5 bases). Germline lookup yields CDR1 SQVTM and CDR2 ANQGSEA. V shed 4 bases and J shed 0 bases, with 10 bases lying between them. The CDR3 length is 14 residues. The CDR3 coding sequence is TGCAGCGTTGGCGGAGGCAGCTCCTACAATGAGCAGTTCTTC. Translation: CSVGGGSSYNEQFF.

Details on this clonotype: Since a much larger clone is just one base distant, this may be a read error. This rearrangement joins TRBV7-2 to TRBJ2-7; tentative D call: TRBD2 (5 bases). Germline V lookup: CDR1 SGHTA, CDR2 FQGNSA. CDR3 length: 14 amino acids. For the CDR3, the DNA is TGTGACAGCAGCTGGGATGTACTTGGAGGCGAGCAGTACTTC. Protein product: CDSSWDVLGGEQYF.

Regarding this clonotype: Given a much more abundant clone one base away, this may be a read error. This chain connects TRBV5-6 to TRBJ2-2, with D maybe TRBD1 (5 bases). The CDR3 has 15 amino acids. Germline V gene data show CDR1 as SGHDT and CDR2 as YYEEEE. CDR3 nucleotides: TGTGCCAGCAGCTTGGGACAGCCTACCACCGTGGAGCTGTTTTTT. This translates into CASSLGQPTTVELFF.

The V call is TRBV18, the J call TRBJ2-7, with 8 bases fitting TRBD1. Germline values: CDR1 KGHSH, CDR2 LQKENI. Trimming removed 3 bases from V and 0 bases from J; junction bases left unmatched: 4. The CDR3 spans 15 residues. CDR3 amino acids: CASSPGQASSYEQYF. Written as DNA, the CDR3 is TGTGCCAGCTCACCGGGACAGGCGAGCTCCTACGAGCAGTACTTC.

This rearrangement joins TRBV7-3 to TRBJ2-2; D gene ambiguous. Trimming stripped 4 bases from V and 3 bases from J, with 9 bases between. This CDR3 has 14 residues. From germline, CDR1 is SGHTA and CDR2 FQGTGA. The CDR3 nucleotides read TGTGCCAGCAGCTCTAACGGCTACACCGGGGAGCTGTTTTTT. It yields the protein CASSSNGYTGELFF.